Below are 23 T cell receptor beta chains sequenced from a single sample in a study of PD-1 blockade in classical Hodgkin lymphoma (dated by TCRdb to 2018 to 2020). The library relied on the immunoSEQ multiplex PCR assay. Drawn from immuneACCESS, this table holds only the in-frame rearrangements with V and J called that TCRdb kept. Clones are partly lost; checked studies trace under half to an unresolved V gene and leave the rest unexplained. The sample table contains tens of thousands of clones; only one count was recorded for around 90% of them. Of the sample, roughly 5.3% falls within the top ten clones. This specimen's time point label, per the study, means: newly diagnosed, previously untreated cHL patient sample. Material: peripheral blood mononuclear cells (PBMCs). These receptors came from a human donor with classical Hodgkin lymphoma.

V and J are TRBV7-9 and TRBJ2-1; possible D gene TRBD2, 5 bases. The V and J ends lost 5 bases and 9 bases respectively, with 8 bases between them. This CDR3 is built from 11 residues. Looked up from germline, CDR1 is SEHNR and CDR2 is FQNEAQ (reference sequence). The CDR3 here is CASSPGLEQFF. CDR3 nucleotides: TGTGCCAGCAGCCCTGGACTTGAGCAGTTCTTC.

This clone was counted a single time. This chain connects TRBV14 to TRBJ1-3, with D uncertain. The CDR3 extends over 14 amino acids. Germline V gene lookup returns CDR1 SGHDN and CDR2 FVKESK. Trimming pared 2 bases from V and 1 base from J, leaving 6 bases between. In nucleotides, the CDR3 is TGTGCCAGCAGCCAACTGTATTCTGGAAACACCATATATTTT. Translation: CASSQLYSGNTIYF.

The rearrangement links TRBV5-6 to TRBJ2-5; D is unresolved. Germline loops: CDR1 SGHDT, CDR2 YYEEEE. This CDR3 region has 12 residues. V lost 4 bases and J lost 2, with 6 bases in between. The CDR3 DNA reads as TGTGCCAGCAGCGGCACGCAAGAGACCCAGTACTTC. Encoded protein: CASSGTQETQYF. The full variable domain, its missing parts supplied by reference TRBV5-6 and TRBJ2-5, is DAGVTQSPTHLIKTRGQQVTLRCSPKSGHDTVSWYQQALGQGPQFIFQYYEEEERQRGNFPDRFSGHQFPNYSSELNVNALLLGDSALYLCASSGTQETQYFGPGTRLLVL.

The chain recombines TRBV29-1 with TRBJ1-1, with D tentatively TRBD1 (5 bases). Trimming removed 1 base from V and 4 bases from J, with 10 bases in between. This CDR3 comprises 13 residues. Germline CDR1 reads SQVTM; CDR2 reads ANQGSEA. The CDR3 protein is CSVEGRVGTEAFF. The DNA of the CDR3 is TGCAGCGTTGAAGGCAGGGTGGGCACTGAAGCTTTCTTT.

V and J are TRBV7-9 and TRBJ1-2, with unresolved D. Germline-derived CDR1 and CDR2 are SEHNR and FQNEAQ (reference sequence). Trimming took 0 bases from V and 4 from J, leaving 6 bases between them. The CDR3 loop spans 13 amino acids. The CDR3 nucleotides read TGTGCCAGCAGCTTAGCGGGAGGCTATGGCTACACCTTC. Residues: CASSLAGGYGYTF.

V gene TRBV7-9 combines with J gene TRBJ1-4, with a weak D call TRBD1 (5 bases). The germline V gene has CDR1 SEHNR and CDR2 FQNEAQ (reference sequence). CDR3 length: 12 residues. V lost 8 bases, J lost 2 bases, and 6 bases lay in between. CDR3 nucleotides: TGTGCCAGCCGACAGACTAATGAAAAACTGTTTTTT. Translation gives CASRQTNEKLFF.

This chain joins TRBV28 and TRBJ1-3; TRBD1 agrees at 8 bases. The CDR3 runs to 17 residues. J was trimmed by 0 bases and V by 4 bases; bases with no gene match: 8. In germline, CDR1 is MDHEN, CDR2 SYDVKM. The CDR3 nucleotides are TGTGCCAGCAGTTGGGGACAGGTCTCACTCTCTGGAAACACCATATATTTT. Its translation is CASSWGQVSLSGNTIYF. The full variable domain, completed using reference TRBV28 and TRBJ1-3, is DVKVTQSSRYLVKRTGEKVFLECVQDMDHENMFWYRQDPGLGLRLIYFSYDVKMKEKGDIPEGYSVSREKKERFSLILESASTNQTSMYLCASSWGQVSLSGNTIYFGEGSWLTVV.

The chain has TRBV19 and TRBJ2-3; a weak D match, TRBD2 (5 bases). Germline V gene lookup returns CDR1 LNHDA and CDR2 SQIVND (reference sequence). The CDR3 covers 12 residues. V dropped 4 bases and J dropped 5 bases, with 7 bases sitting between them. CDR3 amino acids: CASSTRGDTQYF. Here the CDR3 DNA reads TGTGCCAGTAGTACCCGGGGAGATACGCAGTATTTT.

This chain joins TRBV19 and TRBJ1-1; 8 bases are shared with TRBD1. The V gene's germline CDR1 is LNHDA and CDR2 SQIVND (reference sequence). The CDR3 has 17 amino acids. Trimming removed 5 bases from V and 0 bases from J; junction bases left unmatched: 11. The DNA for the CDR3 is TGTGCCAGTAGTCACGGGCAGGGGGCAAGATTGAACACTGAAGCTTTCTTT. It specifies CASSHGQGARLNTEAFF.

This clone is judged medium-sized. The gene calls are TRBV6-4 and TRBJ2-1, with TRBD2 identical over 12 bases. Germline-derived CDR1 and CDR2 are MRHNA and SNTAGT. V lost 0 bases, J lost 6 bases, and 0 bases stayed unmatched. This CDR3 has 15 amino acids. Here the CDR3 DNA reads TGTGCCAGCAGTGACTCGACTAGCGGGAGCAATGAGCAGTTCTTC. This encodes CASSDSTSGSNEQFF.

The rearrangement uses TRBV27 and TRBJ2-7; a weak D match, TRBD2 (5 bases). The germline V and J ends were trimmed by 3 bases and 4 bases, with 16 bases remaining between them. CDR3 size: 15 residues. Germline values: CDR1 MNHEY, CDR2 SMNVEV (reference sequence). CDR3 in amino acids: CASSFSLATSYEQYF. As DNA, the CDR3 is TGTGCCAGCAGTTTTAGTTTAGCGACCTCATACGAGCAGTACTTC.

In regard to this clone: A read error may produce the germline difference seen at one junction end. The gene calls are TRBV2 and TRBJ2-1; D unclear. Per germline, CDR1 SNHLY and CDR2 FYNNEI. The CDR3 is made up of 11 amino acids. CDR3 DNA: TGTGCCGGCAGTTATGACGCTGAGCAGTTCTTC. Amino acid sequence: CAGSYDAEQFF.

This chain links TRBV28 with TRBJ1-2, with D possibly being TRBD1 (6 bases). Germline CDR1 and CDR2: MDHEN and SYDVKM. This CDR3 is 14 amino acids long. Trimming removed 3 bases from V and 4 bases from J, with 12 bases in between. CDR3 DNA sequence: TGTGCCAGCAGTTTGATACAGGGTGTCTATGGCTACACCTTC. The encoded protein is CASSLIQGVYGYTF.

The rearrangement links TRBV7-9 to TRBJ2-7; TRBD1 agrees at 8 bases. The V gene end was trimmed by 7 bases and the J gene end by 0 bases; junction bases not matched to a gene: 8. The CDR3 spans 15 residues. Looked up from germline, CDR1 is SEHNR and CDR2 is FQNEAQ (reference sequence). The CDR3 nucleotides are TGTGCCAGCACCCTCCGACAGGGGACCTCCTACGAGCAGTACTTC. It is translated as CASTLRQGTSYEQYF. Using reference TRBV7-9 and TRBJ2-7 for the parts outside the CDR3, the full variable domain is DTGVSQNPRHKITKRGQNVTFRCDPISEHNRLYWYRQTLGQGPEFLTYFQNEAQLEKSRLLSDRFSAERPKGSFSTLEIQRTEQGDSAMYLCASTLRQGTSYEQYFGPGTRLTVT.

This clone appeared a single time. V usage is TRBV2 and J usage is TRBJ2-7; either TRBD1 or TRBD2 may supply D (5 bases each). V was shortened by 3 bases and J by 6 bases, with 15 bases between the two germline ends. This CDR3 spans 14 amino acids. The germline V gene encodes CDR1 SNHLY and CDR2 FYNNEI. The CDR3 DNA reads as TGTGCCAGCAGTGACTGGGGGACCAGCAGCGAGCAGTACGTC. This encodes CASSDWGTSSEQYV.

The chain has TRBV28 and TRBJ2-3; D is unresolved. The CDR3 has 11 residues. V was trimmed by 4 bases and J by 2 bases, leaving 1 base between them. The germline V gene encodes CDR1 MDHEN and CDR2 SYDVKM. Here the CDR3 reads CASSSTDTQYF. CDR3 nucleotides: TGTGCCAGCAGTTCCACAGATACGCAGTATTTT.

The chain employs TRBV2 and TRBJ2-2, with D perhaps matching TRBD2 (5 bases). CDR3 length equals 14 residues. Germline lookup yields CDR1 SNHLY and CDR2 FYNNEI. Trimming removed 4 bases from V and 5 bases from J, with 11 bases in between. DNA for the CDR3: TGTGCCAGCAGTGGTTGGGGAGAGACCGGGGAGCTGTTTTTT. Amino acid sequence: CASSGWGETGELFF. The whole variable domain, filled in from reference TRBV2 and TRBJ2-2, reads EPEVTQTPSHQVTQMGQEVILRCVPISNHLYFYWYRQILGQKVEFLVSFYNNEISEKSEIFDDQFSVERPDGSNFTLKIRSTKLEDSAMYFCASSGWGETGELFFGEGSRLTVL.

The genes are TRBV6-1 and TRBJ2-1; 12 nucleotides align to TRBD2. CDR1 is MNHNS and CDR2 is SASEGT in the germline V gene. The CDR3 has 15 amino acids. After removal of 3 bases from V and 5 bases from J, the junction contained 2 bases not matched to a gene. DNA of the CDR3: TGTGCCAGCAGTGAGCTAGCGGGAGGGAACAATGAGCAGTTCTTC. This sequence encodes CASSELAGGNNEQFF.

V usage is TRBV5-4 and J usage is TRBJ1-2; no reliable D call. Per the germline V gene, CDR1 is SGHNT and CDR2 is YYREEE (reference sequence). V lost 4 bases to trimming and J lost 2 bases, with 12 bases between them. This CDR3 is built from 14 residues. CDR3 sequence (DNA): TGTGCCAGCAGCCCAGCTACGCAGAACTATGGCTACACCTTC. Its protein product is CASSPATQNYGYTF.

This clone was counted once. CDR3 sequence reads: CASSIRGNQPQHF. The CDR3 DNA reads as TGTGCCAGCAGCATCAGGGGCAATCAGCCCCAGCATTTT. The J gene is TRBJ1-5, the V gene TRBV7-2, with D possibly being TRBD1 (5 bases). This CDR3 has 13 amino acids. Trimming removed 5 bases at V and 2 bases at J, with 7 bases between. Germline lookup yields CDR1 SGHTA and CDR2 FQGNSA.

This chain connects TRBV15 to TRBJ2-1; the D call may be TRBD1 or TRBD2 (5 bases each). Trimming stripped 3 bases from V and 6 bases from J, with 9 bases between. This CDR3 contains 13 residues. Looked up from germline, CDR1 is LNHNV and CDR2 is YYDKDF (reference sequence). In DNA, the CDR3 is TGTGCCACCAGCAGGGGTGGGGGCAATGAGCAGTTCTTC. Its translation: CATSRGGGNEQFF.

In the case of this clone: The identical CDR3 is also encoded by other nucleotide sequences in the sample. The rearrangement uses TRBV5-1 and TRBJ2-5, with 8 nucleotides matching TRBD1. Per germline, CDR1 SGHRS and CDR2 YFSETQ. J gave up 4 bases and V 2 bases, and 1 base lay outside the gene matches. This CDR3 is built from 13 residues. The CDR3 here is CASSLQGGETQYF. CDR3 nucleotides: TGCGCCAGCAGCTTACAGGGGGGAGAGACCCAGTACTTC.

The rearrangement uses TRBV5-1 and TRBJ2-4; no clear D. V lost 0 bases and J 7 bases, leaving 14 bases between the germline ends. The germline CDR1 and CDR2 sequences are SGHRS and YFSETQ. This CDR3 is built from 15 residues. CDR3 in amino acids: CASSLAYGVGNIQYF. The CDR3 region has the DNA TGCGCCAGCAGCTTGGCGTACGGAGTAGGCAACATTCAGTACTTC.